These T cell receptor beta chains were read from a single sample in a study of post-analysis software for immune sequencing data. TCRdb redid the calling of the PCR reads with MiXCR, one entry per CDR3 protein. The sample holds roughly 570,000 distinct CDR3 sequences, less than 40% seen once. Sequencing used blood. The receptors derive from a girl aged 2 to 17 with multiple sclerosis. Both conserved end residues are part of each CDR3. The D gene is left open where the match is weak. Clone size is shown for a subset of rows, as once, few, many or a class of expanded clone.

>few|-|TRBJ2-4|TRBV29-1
TGCAGCGCGAGTTCCTCAGCCAAAAACATTCAGTACTTC
CSASSSAKNIQYF
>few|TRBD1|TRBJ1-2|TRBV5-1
TGCGCCAGCAGCTCGGAACCCGGGACAGGGGCCGGCTACACCTTC
CASSSEPGTGAGYTF
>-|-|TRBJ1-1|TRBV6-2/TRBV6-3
TGTGCCAGCAGGATTCTGGGGGGGGTGACTGAAGCTTTCTTT
CASRILGGVTEAFF
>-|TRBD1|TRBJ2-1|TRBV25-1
TGTGCCAGCAGTACCCTACAGGGGAAGCAGTTCTTC
CASSTLQGKQFF
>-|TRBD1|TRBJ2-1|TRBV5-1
TGCGCCAGCAGCTTGGCGGCAGGGGGCGAGAGTAATGAGCAGTTCTTC
CASSLAAGGESNEQFF
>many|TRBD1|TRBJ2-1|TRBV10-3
TGTGCCATCAGCGGGACAGGGGGCAGTGAGCAGTTCTTC
CAISGTGGSEQFF
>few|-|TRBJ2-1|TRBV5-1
TGCGCCAGCAGCTATGGGGGCAGGGAGGGGAATGAGCAGTTCTTC
CASSYGGREGNEQFF
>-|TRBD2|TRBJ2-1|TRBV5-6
TGTGCCAGCAGCTATACAAGCGGGGGGGGGTACAATGAGCAGTTCTTC
CASSYTSGGGYNEQFF
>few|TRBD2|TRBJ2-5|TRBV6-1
TGTGCCAGCGAGAAACTTGGACTAGCGGGGGGGCTTGGAGAGACCCAGTACTTC
CASEKLGLAGGLGETQYF
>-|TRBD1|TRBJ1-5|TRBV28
TGTGCCAGCAGTCCCCCGACAGGGATGGGTCAGCCCCAGCATTTT
CASSPPTGMGQPQHF
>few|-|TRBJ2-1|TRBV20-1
TGCAGTGCTAGCCCCATGGAGGGTTCAATATACAATGAGCAGTTCTTC
CSASPMEGSIYNEQFF
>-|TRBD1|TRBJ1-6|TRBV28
TGTGCCAGCATGGGGGACAGATATAATTCACCCCTCCACTTT
CASMGDRYNSPLHF
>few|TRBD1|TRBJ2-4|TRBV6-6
TGTGCCAGCAGAGACCCGGGACAGAGAAAAAACATTCAGTACTTC
CASRDPGQRKNIQYF
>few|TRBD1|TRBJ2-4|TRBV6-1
TGTGCCAGCGACAGGGGGCTGAGAAACATTCAGTACTTC
CASDRGLRNIQYF
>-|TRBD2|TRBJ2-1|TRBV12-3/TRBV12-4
TGTGCCAGCAGTTTCCTAGCGGGGGGGCGTAGCTCCTACAATGAGCAGTTCTTC
CASSFLAGGRSSYNEQFF
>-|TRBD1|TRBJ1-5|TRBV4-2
TGTGCCAGCAGCCCCAGGCAGGGGGTTAATCAGCCCCAGCATTTT
CASSPRQGVNQPQHF
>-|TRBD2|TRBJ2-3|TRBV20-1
TGCAGAGTCCCGGGGAGGGCCACAGATACGCAGTATTTT
CRVPGRATDTQYF
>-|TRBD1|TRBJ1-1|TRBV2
TGTGCCAGCAGCGGGACAGGGATCGCTGAAGCTTTCTTT
CASSGTGIAEAFF
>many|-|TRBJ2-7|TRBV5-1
TGCGCCAGCAGCAAACAGGGACACGAGCAGTACTTC
CASSKQGHEQYF
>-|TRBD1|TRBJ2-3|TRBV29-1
TGCAGCGTTCGACAGGGGGTTCATACGCAGTATTTT
CSVRQGVHTQYF
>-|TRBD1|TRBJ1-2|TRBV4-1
TGCGCCAGCAGCCAACCATTGACAGGGCTGTATGGCTACACCTTC
CASSQPLTGLYGYTF
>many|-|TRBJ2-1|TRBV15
TGTGCCACCAGCAGAGCAGGGAGGACCGTATACAATGAGCAGTTCTTC
CATSRAGRTVYNEQFF
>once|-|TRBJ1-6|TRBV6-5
TGTGCCAGCAGTTCTGGAGGCTTAACCCTCCACTTT
CASSSGGLTLHF
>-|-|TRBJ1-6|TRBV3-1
TGTGCCAGCAGCCAAGGAGTCGGCAGGGGTAATTCACCCCTCCACTTT
CASSQGVGRGNSPLHF
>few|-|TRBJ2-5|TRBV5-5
TGTGCCAGCAGCTTGGCCAATTTGGTCCAAGAGACCCAGTACTTC
CASSLANLVQETQYF
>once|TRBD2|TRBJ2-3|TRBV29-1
TGCAGCGTTGAGGGACTAGCAGCTACTAGCACAGATACGCAGTATTTT
CSVEGLAATSTDTQYF
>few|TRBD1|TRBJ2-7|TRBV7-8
TGTGCCAGCAGCTCTCAAGTGGGACAGGGGTCGTACGAGCAGTACTTC
CASSSQVGQGSYEQYF
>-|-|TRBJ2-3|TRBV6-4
TGTGCCAGCAGCATGCCAGGGACAGATACGCAGTATTTT
CASSMPGTDTQYF
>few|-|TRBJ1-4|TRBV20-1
TGCAGTGCTATCGAGGGCGAAAAACTGTTTTTT
CSAIEGEKLFF
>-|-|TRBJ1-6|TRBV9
TGTGCCAGCAGCGTAGCCGGGACTCAGCGGTCACCCCTCCACTTT
CASSVAGTQRSPLHF
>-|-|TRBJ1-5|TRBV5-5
TGTGCCAGCAGCTTAGGCCACCCCGCTCAGCCCCAGCATTTT
CASSLGHPAQPQHF
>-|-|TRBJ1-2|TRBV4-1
TGCGCCAGCAGCCAAGTTCTTGCCCCCTATGGCTGCACCTTC
CASSQVLAPYGCTF
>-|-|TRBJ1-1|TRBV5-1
TGCGCCAGCAGCTTGGCCAACGTTTACAGCACTGAAGCTTTCTTT
CASSLANVYSTEAFF
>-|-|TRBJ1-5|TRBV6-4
TGTGCCAACCCTATAGACGAACCCAATCAGCCCCAGCATTTT
CANPIDEPNQPQHF
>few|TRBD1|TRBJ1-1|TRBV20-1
TGCAGTGCTATTAGGGACAGGAACACTGAAGCTTTCTTT
CSAIRDRNTEAFF
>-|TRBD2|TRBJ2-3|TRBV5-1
TGCGCCAGCAGCTTGGCCGGGGGGAGGGCAGATACGCAGTATTTT
CASSLAGGRADTQYF
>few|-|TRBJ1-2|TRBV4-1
TGCGCCAGCAGCCACCCCGAGGACAGACTCTATGGCTACACCTTC
CASSHPEDRLYGYTF